This T cell receptor (beta chain) was sequenced in a study of T cell changes during pregnancy in multiple sclerosis (dated by TCRdb to 2018 to 2020). About the investigation overall: In women with multiple sclerosis, the researchers looked at how the T cell repertoire shifted as pregnancy progressed.

To prepare the library, the immunoSEQ multiplex PCR assay was applied. TCRdb mirrors the immuneACCESS table, restricted to in-frame sequences. Some clones are absent from its copies; in checked studies, under half trace to an unresolved V gene, and the reason for the others is unknown. This sample has approximately 31,000 clones in its table, and around nine tenths of those were observed once. In total, the top ten clones hold about 3.9% of the sample. Concerning this clone itself: What antigen it recognizes has not been identified. Base-call qualities are not available, and no considerably larger clone is one nucleotide away.

V and J are truncated by 5 bases and 2 bases respectively, leaving an intervening sequence of 19 bases. There are 17 amino acids in the CDR3, from cysteine to phenylalanine inclusive. Kept here is only the CDR3 DNA, which spans 51 bases and is read in frame from base 1. As encoded in the germline V gene, CDR1 is SGHVS while CDR2 is FQNEAQ. This clonotype was obtained from a female donor with multiple sclerosis, enrolled in a pregnancy study. The sample in question was CD8+ T cells from peripheral blood mononuclear cells, obtained in the second trimester of pregnancy. The rearranged segments are TRBV7-8 and TRBJ2-1; perhaps TRBD2 is the D gene, with 5 bases matching. The nucleotides are TGTGCCAGCAGCCCCCTAGAGGGAGTTCGCCCCTACAATGAGCAGTTCTTC. It specifies CASSPLEGVRPYNEQFF.